A selection of T cell receptor beta chains follows, all from one sample in a study of tumour-infiltrating T cells in Burkitt lymphoma. Assay used: immunoSEQ multiplex PCR; TCRdb lists only in-frame clones, some missing. The repertoire holds fewer than 8,000 clones, approximately 17% seen once, with roughly 3% in the top ten. Sequenced material: tumor tissue. These receptor sequences come from a human donor with diffuse large B-cell lymphoma. Each CDR3 is given with its conserved first and last residue. D genes are given only for firm matches. Some rows have no size entry. The others give once, few or many, or a class for an expanded clone.

v_call	clone_size	j_call	d_call	cdr3_aa	cdr3_nt
TRBV6-5	-	TRBJ2-3	-	CASSYSVAPDTQYF	TGTGCCAGCAGTTACTCGGTAGCGCCAGATACGCAGTATTTT
TRBV7-9	-	TRBJ2-3	-	CASRGLLSSSTDTQYF	TGTGCCAGCCGGGGGCTACTATCCTCTAGCACAGATACGCAGTATTTT
TRBV30	few	TRBJ1-5	TRBD1	CAWTGTGLNQPQHF	TGTGCCTGGACCGGGACAGGTCTCAATCAGCCCCAGCATTTT
TRBV5-1	-	TRBJ2-1	TRBD2	CASSLVLAGDEQFF	TGCGCCAGCAGCTTGGTTCTAGCGGGTGATGAGCAGTTCTTC
TRBV10-3	-	TRBJ2-1	TRBD2	CAISPSGSLNEQFF	TGTGCCATCAGCCCTAGCGGGAGTCTCAATGAGCAGTTCTTC
TRBV2	-	TRBJ1-5	-	CASSELTGPNQPQHF	TGTGCCAGCAGTGAATTAACAGGGCCCAATCAGCCCCAGCATTTT
TRBV28	few	TRBJ2-5	-	CASTYTGSTQETQYF	TGTGCCAGCACCTATACGGGTTCGACCCAAGAGACCCAGTACTTC
TRBV19	-	TRBJ2-7	-	CASSNWGSSYEQYF	TGTGCCAGTAGTAACTGGGGGAGCTCCTACGAGCAGTACTTC
TRBV7-2	-	TRBJ1-2	TRBD1	CASSLVPGGRYGYTF	TGTGCCAGCAGCTTAGTGCCAGGGGGACGCTATGGCTACACCTTC
TRBV7-7	few	TRBJ2-5	-	CASSLMAAEETQYF	TGTGCTAGCAGCTTAATGGCAGCGGAGGAGACCCAGTACTTC
TRBV9	few	TRBJ2-7	TRBD1	CASSPGQGAYEQYF	TGTGCCAGCAGCCCGGGACAGGGGGCTTACGAGCAGTACTTC
TRBV29-1	-	TRBJ2-1	TRBD2	CSGWGLAEPEGGNEQFF	TGCAGCGGTTGGGGACTAGCGGAACCGGAGGGCGGGAATGAGCAGTTCTTC
TRBV5-1	-	TRBJ2-5	TRBD1	CASSLRGDRGEDQYF	TGCGCCAGCAGCTTGCGGGGAGACAGGGGTGAAGACCAGTACTTC
TRBV5-6	-	TRBJ1-2	-	CASSLPAAPWYGYTF	TGTGCCAGCAGCTTGCCGGCAGCCCCTTGGTACGGCTACACCTTC
TRBV10-2	-	TRBJ2-3	TRBD2	CASSESRTSGRRADTQYF	TGCGCCAGCAGTGAGTCGCGGACTAGCGGGAGGAGGGCAGATACGCAGTATTTT
TRBV14	-	TRBJ2-3	-	CASSHGTDTQYF	TGTGCCAGCAGCCATGGTACAGATACGCAGTATTTT
TRBV9	-	TRBJ2-3	TRBD2	CASSLGLASTDTQYF	TGTGCCAGCAGCCTAGGACTAGCTAGCACAGATACGCAGTATTTT
TRBV6-5	-	TRBJ2-5	-	CASSFDRDRGTQYF	TGTGCCAGCAGTTTTGACAGAGATCGGGGGACCCAGTACTTC
TRBV4-3	few	TRBJ2-3	TRBD1	CASSQDPTGGFADTQYF	TGCGCCAGCAGCCAAGATCCGACAGGGGGCTTCGCAGATACGCAGTATTTT
TRBV6-1	-	TRBJ2-2	-	CASVPSVVGELFF	TGTGCCAGCGTACCCTCTGTAGTCGGGGAGCTGTTTTTT